These T cell receptor beta chains were read from a single sample in a study of control samples from healthy donors and cancer patients. Sequenced by immunoSEQ multiplex PCR; TCRdb stores in-frame clones only, minus some. The sample includes about 160,000 clones, nearly 96% of them seen just once. The sequenced sample was blood. These receptors were collected from a woman in her twenties or thirties in good health. Each CDR3 is given with its conserved first and last residue. D genes are given only for firm matches. Expanded clones are given a class, and other clones once, few, many or no size at all.

v_gene,j_gene,d_gene,abundance,CDR3nt,CDR3aa
TRBV28,TRBJ1-6,-,-,TGTGCCAGCAGCCCACCCCTGAGGGGAGCGCTCTCTTCACCCCTCCACTTT,CASSPPLRGALSSPLHF
TRBV7-8,TRBJ2-7,TRBD1,-,TGTGCCAGCAGCTCAGTGGGGGACAGGGGGTACTACGAGCAGTACTTC,CASSSVGDRGYYEQYF
TRBV7-9,TRBJ1-2,-,-,TGTGCCAGCAGCTTAGGCTTTCGACAGGACTATGGCTACACCTTC,CASSLGFRQDYGYTF
TRBV18,TRBJ2-4,-,-,TGTGCCAGCTCACCGGCTCATTTGACTGATCCGACCAAAAACATTCAGTACTTC,CASSPAHLTDPTKNIQYF
TRBV6-5,TRBJ2-2,TRBD1,-,TGTGCCGTAGGGAAGGACAGGGGCGTCACCGGGGAGCTGTTTTTT,CAVGKDRGVTGELFF
TRBV25-1,TRBJ2-5,-,-,TGTGCCAGCAGTGGGGCTAGCAGTTTAGAGACCCAGTACTTC,CASSGASSLETQYF
TRBV2,TRBJ2-1,-,-,TGTGCCAGCAGCTTTCGACGGAACAATGAGCAGTTCTTC,CASSFRRNNEQFF
TRBV4-2,TRBJ2-3,-,-,TGTGCCAGCAGCCAAGAAATAGCAGCAGATACGCAGTATTTT,CASSQEIAADTQYF
TRBV6-5,TRBJ2-1,-,-,TGTGCCAGCAGTACACAGGTTCCTAATGAGCAGTTCTTC,CASSTQVPNEQFF
TRBV7-6,TRBJ1-4,-,-,TGTGCCAGCAGCTTAGCGATCCGACCGGGGGGGAGTGAAAAACTGTTTTTT,CASSLAIRPGGSEKLFF
TRBV7-2,TRBJ2-2,TRBD1,-,TGTGCCAGCAGCTCCGATTTGCGGGACAGGGGTTTTGGAACCGGGGAGCTGTTTTTT,CASSSDLRDRGFGTGELFF
TRBV30,TRBJ2-3,-,-,TGTGCCTGGAGTGTCTGGGGGTCGGCAGATACGCAGTATTTT,CAWSVWGSADTQYF
TRBV6-5,TRBJ1-2,-,-,TGTGCCAGCAGTTACTCGCGGACGGCCCTTATACGCGGCTACACCTTC,CASSYSRTALIRGYTF
TRBV19,TRBJ2-2,TRBD1,once,TGTGCCAGTAGTCAACAGGGGGCGGGCGGGGAGCTGTTTTTT,CASSQQGAGGELFF
TRBV27,TRBJ1-1,-,once,TGTGCCAGCAGTACAGGGAGCACTGAAGCTTTCTTT,CASSTGSTEAFF
TRBV29-1,TRBJ2-2,-,-,TGCAGCGTTGAGAGTGCAGGAACGGGCACCGGGGAGCTGTTTTTT,CSVESAGTGTGELFF
TRBV7-9,TRBJ2-3,-,-,TGTGCCAGCAGGGGGGATACTAGCACAGATACGCAGTATTTT,CASRGDTSTDTQYF
TRBV3-1/TRBV3-2,TRBJ2-7,TRBD1,-,TGTGCCAGCAGCCCCCGTGGGACAGGGAGGGCCTACGAGCAGTACTTC,CASSPRGTGRAYEQYF
TRBV9,TRBJ2-1,TRBD2,-,TGTGCCAGCAGCGCTCGGGGGGCTAGCGGGAGTATGAACAATGAGCAGTTCTTC,CASSARGASGSMNNEQFF
TRBV4-1,TRBJ1-2,-,-,TGCGCCAGCAGCCAAGATGGAAGGGTTAACTATGGCTACACCTTC,CASSQDGRVNYGYTF
TRBV2,TRBJ1-1,-,-,TGTGCCAGCAGTGAGGACAGCTTGAACACTGAAGCTTTCTTT,CASSEDSLNTEAFF
TRBV6-5,TRBJ1-1,-,-,TGTGCCAGCAGTTACTCGGGAGAACTGAACACTGAAGCTTTCTTT,CASSYSGELNTEAFF
TRBV13,TRBJ2-1,-,-,TGTGCCAGCAGCTTATCGCCCGGAGGGCCGGGTTACAATGAGCAGTTCTTC,CASSLSPGGPGYNEQFF
TRBV28,TRBJ2-1,-,-,TGTGCCAGCAGTTTATATTTGCCCATGGGTCCCTACAATGAGCAGTTCTTC,CASSLYLPMGPYNEQFF
TRBV12-5,TRBJ2-1,-,once,TGTGCTAGTGGTTTGGCGCCGAATGAGCAGTTCTTC,CASGLAPNEQFF
TRBV27,TRBJ2-3,TRBD2,-,TGTGCCAGCAGTTCCCCGGTGCGGGAGGGCACAGATACGCAGTATTTT,CASSSPVREGTDTQYF
TRBV7-9,TRBJ2-1,TRBD2,-,TGTGCCAGCAGCTTAGGAGTTACGGCGGGAGGTTACAATGAGCAGTTCTTC,CASSLGVTAGGYNEQFF
TRBV2,TRBJ2-5,-,-,TGTGCCAGCAGTGTCCGGCAAGAGACCCAGTACTTC,CASSVRQETQYF
TRBV6-5,TRBJ1-2,TRBD1,-,TGTGCCAGCAGGCAGACAGGGTCCTATGGCTACACCTTC,CASRQTGSYGYTF
TRBV2,TRBJ2-5,-,few,TGTGCCAGCAGTGGGATAGCGGAACAAGAGACCCAGTACTTC,CASSGIAEQETQYF
TRBV3-1/TRBV3-2,TRBJ1-2,-,-,TGTGCCAGCAGCCAAGTCATAGCCACCCGACGCACCTATGGCTACACCTTC,CASSQVIATRRTYGYTF
TRBV28,TRBJ2-5,TRBD2,-,TGTGCCAGCAGGACCCCGCCGGGACTAGCGGGAGGAAAGACCCAGTACTTC,CASRTPPGLAGGKTQYF
TRBV27,TRBJ2-5,-,-,TGTGCCAGCAGTCACGGGACAACATGGGAGACCCAGTACTTC,CASSHGTTWETQYF
TRBV7-9,TRBJ1-1,TRBD1,-,TGTGCCAGCAGCTTAAATAGGGGGCAATCTGAAGCTTTCTTT,CASSLNRGQSEAFF
TRBV3-1/TRBV3-2,TRBJ2-3,-,-,TGTGCCAGCAGCCAAGAGGCTAGCGCAAATACGCAGTATTTT,CASSQEASANTQYF
TRBV10-1,TRBJ1-5,TRBD1,-,TGCGCCAGCAAACAGGGGCCTTATAGCAATCAGCCCCAGCATTTT,CASKQGPYSNQPQHF
TRBV4-1,TRBJ1-1,-,-,TGCGCCAGCAGCCCACAGACCGGGGACACTGAAGCTTTCTTT,CASSPQTGDTEAFF
TRBV5-6,TRBJ2-1,-,-,TGTGCCAGCAGCCCCGGGACACCTTTTCTTGAGCAGTTCTTC,CASSPGTPFLEQFF
TRBV28,TRBJ2-1,TRBD2,-,TGTGCCAGCAGCCTGACTAGCGGGTTATACAATGAGCAGTTCTTC,CASSLTSGLYNEQFF
TRBV27,TRBJ1-4,-,-,TGTGCCAGCAGTTTCCGGGGTCCGGCAACTAATGAAAAACTGTTTTTT,CASSFRGPATNEKLFF
TRBV28,TRBJ1-1,-,-,TGTGCCAGCAAGTTCAAAACTGTTGGAGCTTTCTTT,CASKFKTVGAFF
TRBV4-2,TRBJ1-1,-,-,TGTGCCAGCAGCCAAGATCAGGACACTGAAGCTTTCTTT,CASSQDQDTEAFF
TRBV28,TRBJ1-1,-,-,TGTGCCAGCAGTAACCCCGTCCAGGGTGGCACTGAAGCTTTCTTT,CASSNPVQGGTEAFF
TRBV2,TRBJ1-6,-,-,TGTGCCAGCAGTGACAAGACAGGCCCGAGCTCCTATAATTCACCCCTCCACTTT,CASSDKTGPSSYNSPLHF
TRBV9,TRBJ1-5,TRBD1,once,TGTGCCAGCAGCGCTGGGACAGGACCCAATCAGCCCCAGCATTTT,CASSAGTGPNQPQHF
TRBV19,TRBJ2-2,-,-,TGTGCCAGTAGTATAAAGGGGGCCGGGGAGCTGTTTTTT,CASSIKGAGELFF
TRBV18,TRBJ1-4,-,once,TGTGCCAGCTCACCACAACTCGCTGAAAAACTGTTTTTT,CASSPQLAEKLFF
TRBV6-5,TRBJ1-6,-,-,TGTGCCAGCAGCCATACCGGACAGTATAATTCACCCCTCCACTTT,CASSHTGQYNSPLHF